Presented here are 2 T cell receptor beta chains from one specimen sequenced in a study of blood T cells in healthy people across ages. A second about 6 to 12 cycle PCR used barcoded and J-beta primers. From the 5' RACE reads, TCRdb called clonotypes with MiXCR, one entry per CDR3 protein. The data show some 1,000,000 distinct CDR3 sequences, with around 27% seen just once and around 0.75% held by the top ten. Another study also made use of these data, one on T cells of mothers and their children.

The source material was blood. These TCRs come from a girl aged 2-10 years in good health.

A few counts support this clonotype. CDR3: CASSQNGVPPYEQYF. The DNA for the CDR3 is TGTGCCAGCAGCCAAAATGGGGTCCCGCCCTACGAGCAGTACTTC. The chain couples TRBV28 to TRBJ2-5; no reliable D call. The J call may be incorrect, as the DNA end agrees better with TRBJ2-7. The germline CDR1 and CDR2 sequences are MDHEN and SYDVKM. CDR3 length: 15 residues.

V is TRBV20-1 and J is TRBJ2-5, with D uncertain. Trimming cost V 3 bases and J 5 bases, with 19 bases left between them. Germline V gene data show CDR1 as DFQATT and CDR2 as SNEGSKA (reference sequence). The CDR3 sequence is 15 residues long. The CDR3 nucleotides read TGCAGTGCTAGTGGTTTCAGACCGCTAGGCGAGACCCAGTACTTC. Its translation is CSASGFRPLGETQYF.